The 7 T cell receptor beta chains presented below share a single source sample, sequenced in a study of blood T cell repertoires in COVID-19. Assay: immunoSEQ multiplex PCR; the TCRdb copy retains only in-frame clones and omits some. The sample consists of more than 95,000 clones, 70% to 90% of them appearing once. The specimen was peripheral blood. The receptors shown here come from a woman aged 55-69 years with acute or convalescent COVID-19.

The chain carries TRBV18 and TRBJ2-2, with D maybe TRBD2 (6 bases). CDR1 and CDR2 from the germline V gene are KGHSH and LQKENI. The V and J ends lost 0 bases and 5 bases respectively, with 19 bases between them. The CDR3 consists of 18 residues. The CDR3 DNA reads as TGTGCCAGCTCACCACCGGTGAGCGGGCTGAAACCAACCGGGGAGCTGTTTTTT. Translated, it gives CASSPPVSGLKPTGELFF.

The CDR3 here is CASSEASGRRETQYF. The CDR3 DNA reads TGTGCCAGCAGTGAAGCTTCGGGCAGGAGGGAGACCCAGTACTTC. This chain joins TRBV2 and TRBJ2-5; possibly TRBD2 for D (5 bases). V was trimmed by 0 bases and J by 5 bases, leaving 13 bases between them. This CDR3 has 15 residues. The germline V gene has CDR1 SNHLY and CDR2 FYNNEI.

The chain links TRBV5-1 to TRBJ1-3; D may be TRBD1 (6 bases). This CDR3 contains 17 residues. V dropped 4 bases and J dropped 0 bases, with 17 bases sitting between them. Germline V lookup: CDR1 SGHRS, CDR2 YFSETQ. The CDR3 region is CASSISPGHNSGNTIYF. The DNA of the CDR3 is TGCGCCAGCAGCATCTCCCCGGGACACAACTCTGGAAACACCATATATTTT.

The rearrangement joins TRBV5-6 to TRBJ1-2; D is unclear. CDR1 and CDR2 (germline): SGHDT, YYEEEE. The CDR3 runs 14 residues. Trimming took off 1 base at V and 5 bases at J, with 12 bases between the two ends. This chain's CDR3 is CASSLPAGDYGYTF. CDR3 DNA: TGTGCCAGCAGCTTGCCAGCCGGAGATTATGGCTACACCTTC.

This chain joins TRBV10-1 and TRBJ2-3, with no clear D. The CDR3 contains 15 residues. Germline assignment: CDR1 WNHNN and CDR2 SYGVQD (reference sequence). V was clipped by 4 bases and J by 4 bases, with 15 bases between them. Here the CDR3 reads CASSASPGGPDTQYF. The CDR3 DNA reads TGCGCCAGCAGTGCTTCCCCCGGTGGGCCAGATACGCAGTATTTT.

The chain recombines TRBV6-5 with TRBJ2-7; TRBD1 agrees at 7 bases. Trimming removed 4 bases from V and 2 bases from J; junction bases left unmatched: 8. Germline lookup yields CDR1 MNHEY and CDR2 SVGAGI. This CDR3 has 15 residues. The CDR3 loop is CASSSQGLRPYEQYF. As DNA, the CDR3 is TGTGCCAGCAGTTCACAGGGGTTAAGGCCCTACGAGCAGTACTTC.

The genes are TRBV6-6 and TRBJ1-2, with D possibly TRBD1 on 5 matching bases. The germline V gene has CDR1 MNHNY and CDR2 SVGAGI (reference sequence). This CDR3 is built from 13 residues. V lost 5 bases to trimming and J lost 4 bases, with 11 bases between them. As DNA, the CDR3 is TGTGCCAGCAGTCTGGGGCCAGGCTATGGCTACACCTTC. Its protein product is CASSLGPGYGYTF.